In its sample, the clone carrying this T cell receptor beta chain was seen many times. This CDR3 contains 14 residues. The germline CDR1 and CDR2 sequences are MNHNS and SASEGT. The trim removed 6 bases at V and 7 bases at J, leaving 6 bases unmatched. This entry comes from a study of patients with pleural tuberculosis. From the reads, TCRdb called clonotypes with MiXCR, one entry per CDR3 protein. The repertoire holds around 49,000 distinct CDR3 sequences, with 6% to 9.5% as singletons. The chain is built from TRBV6-1 and TRBJ2-1; 10 bases are shared with TRBD2. The clonotype originates from a human donor with pleural tuberculosis. The CDR3, as DNA: TGTGCCAGCAGGTCTAGCGGGAGTAGGAATGAGCAGTTCTTC. Protein product: CASRSSGSRNEQFF.